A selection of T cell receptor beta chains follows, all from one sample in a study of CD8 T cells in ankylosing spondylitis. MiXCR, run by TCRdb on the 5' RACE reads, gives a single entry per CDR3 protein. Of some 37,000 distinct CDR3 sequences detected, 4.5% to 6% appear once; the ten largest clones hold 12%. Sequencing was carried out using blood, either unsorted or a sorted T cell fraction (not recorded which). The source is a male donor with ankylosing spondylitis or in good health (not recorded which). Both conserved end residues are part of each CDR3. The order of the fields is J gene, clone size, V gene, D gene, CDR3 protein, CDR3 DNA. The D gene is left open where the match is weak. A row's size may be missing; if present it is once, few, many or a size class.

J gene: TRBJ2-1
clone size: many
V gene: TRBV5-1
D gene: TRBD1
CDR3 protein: CASRPSGQILNEQFF
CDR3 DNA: TGCGCCAGCAGGCCCTCGGGACAGATACTCAATGAGCAGTTCTTC

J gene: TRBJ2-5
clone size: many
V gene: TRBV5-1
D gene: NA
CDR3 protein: CASSFGTRQETQYF
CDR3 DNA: TGCGCCAGCAGCTTCGGGACACGCCAAGAGACCCAGTACTTC

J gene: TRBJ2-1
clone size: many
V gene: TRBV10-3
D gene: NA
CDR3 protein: CAIFPGYGNEQFF
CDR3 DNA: TGTGCCATTTTCCCGGGGTATGGCAATGAGCAGTTCTTC

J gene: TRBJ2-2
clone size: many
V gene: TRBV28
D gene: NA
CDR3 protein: CASSSPVTAGRTGELFF
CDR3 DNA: TGTGCCAGCAGTTCACCCGTTACGGCAGGGAGGACCGGGGAGCTGTTTTTT

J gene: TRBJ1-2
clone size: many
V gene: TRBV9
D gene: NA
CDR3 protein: CASGFSSSYGYTF
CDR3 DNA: TGTGCCAGCGGCTTCTCGTCCAGCTATGGCTACACCTTC

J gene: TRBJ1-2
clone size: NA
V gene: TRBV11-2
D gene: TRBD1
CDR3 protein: CASARTGYGYTF
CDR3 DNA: TGTGCCAGCGCTCGGACAGGGTATGGCTACACCTTC

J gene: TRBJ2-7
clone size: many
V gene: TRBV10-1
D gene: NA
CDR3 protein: CASSSSREQYF
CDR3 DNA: TGCGCCAGCAGTTCGTCGCGGGAGCAGTACTTC

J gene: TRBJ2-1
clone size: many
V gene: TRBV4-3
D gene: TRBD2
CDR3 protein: CASSRGLAGGRVWQFF
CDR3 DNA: TGCGCCAGCAGCCGTGGACTAGCGGGGGGTAGGGTATGGCAGTTCTTC

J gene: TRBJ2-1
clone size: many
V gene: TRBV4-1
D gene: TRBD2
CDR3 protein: CASSQAWTSGGVNEQFF
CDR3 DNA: TGCGCCAGCAGCCAAGCCTGGACTAGCGGGGGGGTCAATGAGCAGTTCTTC

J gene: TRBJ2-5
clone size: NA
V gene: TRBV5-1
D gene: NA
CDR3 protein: CASSLLETQYF
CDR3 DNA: TGCGCCAGCAGCTTATTGGAGACCCAGTACTTC

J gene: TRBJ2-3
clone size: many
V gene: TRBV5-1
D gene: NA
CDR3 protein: CASSDLGREYF
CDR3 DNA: TGCGCCAGCAGCGACCTGGGGCGGGAGTATTTT

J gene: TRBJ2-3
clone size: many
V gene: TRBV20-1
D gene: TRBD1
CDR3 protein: CSARDRGTNTQYF
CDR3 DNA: TGCAGTGCCCGGGACAGGGGCACAAATACGCAGTATTTT

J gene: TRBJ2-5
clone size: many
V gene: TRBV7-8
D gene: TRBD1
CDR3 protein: CASSLPGTGGETQYF
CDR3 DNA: TGTGCCAGCAGCTTACCCGGGACAGGGGGAGAGACCCAGTACTTC

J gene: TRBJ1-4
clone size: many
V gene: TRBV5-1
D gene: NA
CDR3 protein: CASSLGLRDEKLFF
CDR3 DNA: TGCGCCAGCAGCTTGGGACTTCGTGATGAAAAACTGTTTTTT

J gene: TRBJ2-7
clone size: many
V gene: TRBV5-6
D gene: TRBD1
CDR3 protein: CASGRTGREQYF
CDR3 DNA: TGTGCCAGCGGACGGACAGGGCGTGAGCAGTACTTC

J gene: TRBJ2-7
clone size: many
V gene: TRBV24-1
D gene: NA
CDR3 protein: CATSDTRTNYEQYF
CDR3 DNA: TGTGCCACCAGTGACACCAGGACCAACTACGAGCAGTACTTC

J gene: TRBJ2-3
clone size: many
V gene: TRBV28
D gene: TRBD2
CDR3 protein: CASRAGGAGTDTQYF
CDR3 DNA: TGTGCCAGCAGGGCGGGGGGAGCTGGCACAGATACGCAGTATTTT

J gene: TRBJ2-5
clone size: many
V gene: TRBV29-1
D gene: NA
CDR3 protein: CSMTISSQETQYF
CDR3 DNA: TGCAGCATGACAATATCCTCACAAGAGACCCAGTACTTC

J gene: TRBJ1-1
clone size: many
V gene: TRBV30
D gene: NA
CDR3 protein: CAWTKTGEAFF
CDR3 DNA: TGTGCCTGGACAAAGACAGGTGAAGCTTTCTTT

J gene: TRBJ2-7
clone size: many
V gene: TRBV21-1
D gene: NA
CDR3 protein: CASSIRGHEQYF
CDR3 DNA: TGTGCCAGCAGCATCAGGGGTCACGAGCAGTACTTC

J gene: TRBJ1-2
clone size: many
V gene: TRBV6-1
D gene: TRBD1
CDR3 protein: CASRFSMTGNYGYTF
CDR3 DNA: TGTGCCAGCCGCTTCTCCATGACAGGGAACTATGGCTACACCTTC

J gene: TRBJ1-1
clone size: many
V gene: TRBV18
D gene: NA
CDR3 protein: CASSPATGVTEAFF
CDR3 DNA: TGTGCCAGCTCACCAGCGACAGGTGTCACTGAAGCTTTCTTT

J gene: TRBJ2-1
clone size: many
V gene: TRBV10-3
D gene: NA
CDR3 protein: CATTGRIAGPSSYNEQFF
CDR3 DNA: TGTGCCACGACAGGGAGGATAGCGGGGCCGAGCTCCTACAATGAGCAGTTCTTC

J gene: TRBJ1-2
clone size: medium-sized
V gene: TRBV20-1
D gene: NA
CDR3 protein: CSASKQAGDYGYTF
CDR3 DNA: TGCAGTGCTAGTAAACAGGCTGGCGACTATGGCTACACCTTC

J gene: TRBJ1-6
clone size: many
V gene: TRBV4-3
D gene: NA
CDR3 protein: CASSQGRPNSPLHF
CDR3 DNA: TGCGCCAGCAGCCAAGGGAGGCCAAACTCACCCCTCCACTTT

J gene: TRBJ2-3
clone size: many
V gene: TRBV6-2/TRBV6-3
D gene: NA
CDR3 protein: CASRTTADTQYF
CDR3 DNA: TGTGCCAGCAGAACTACCGCCGATACGCAGTATTTT

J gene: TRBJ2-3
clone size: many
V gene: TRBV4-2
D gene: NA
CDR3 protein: CASSQAPRRGRHDTQYF
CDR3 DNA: TGTGCCAGCAGCCAGGCCCCCCGCCGGGGGAGGCATGATACGCAGTATTTT

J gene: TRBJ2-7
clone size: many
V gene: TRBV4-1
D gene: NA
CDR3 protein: CASSPTLSYEQYF
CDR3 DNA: TGCGCCAGCAGCCCGACACTGTCCTACGAGCAGTACTTC

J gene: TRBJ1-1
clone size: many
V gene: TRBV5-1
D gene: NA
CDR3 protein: CASSFRGSNTEAFF
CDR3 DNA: TGCGCCAGCAGCTTTCGGGGTTCGAACACTGAAGCTTTCTTT

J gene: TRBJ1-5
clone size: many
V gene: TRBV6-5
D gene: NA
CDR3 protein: CASTSHSGVSNQPQHF
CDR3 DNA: TGTGCCAGCACTTCTCACAGTGGGGTCAGCAATCAGCCCCAGCATTTT